This T cell receptor (beta chain) was sequenced in a study of spatial heterogeneity in lung cancer. This clonotype has just one count. Its target is not known. Time point noted: sample taken at primary tumor resection. Germline values: CDR1 KGHSH, CDR2 LQKENI. Trimming removed 2 bases at V and 1 base at J, with 5 bases between. CDR3 size: 14 residues. Notes on the study in general: Tracking of tumor mutation counts was seen in expanded intratumoral alpha and beta TCR counts.

All TCR cDNA molecules were individually tagged with a unique molecular identifier. TCRdb fed the 5' RACE reads into MiXCR, producing one record per CDR3 protein. The table records about 5,700 distinct CDR3 sequences, 13% of them present only once. The source is a female donor with early-stage non-small cell lung cancer. V gene TRBV18 combines with J gene TRBJ2-2; D remains unclear. The sequencing here drew on lung tumor tissue, taken at surgery. The chain's CDR3 is CASSPGQNTGELFF. The CDR3 bases are TGTGCCAGCTCACCAGGGCAGAACACCGGGGAGCTGTTTTTT.